Each of the 32 T cell receptor beta chains below was sequenced from the same sample in a study of radiation and T cells in renal cell carcinoma. Time point given: blood 4 weeks post-SBRT, at nephrectomy. The treatment: 15 Gy SBRT to primary tumor, nephrectomy 4 weeks later. Clones were sequenced by immunoSEQ multiplex PCR, and TCRdb holds only the in-frame ones, with some missing. The table records 150,000 or so clones, 88% of them present only once. This specimen consisted of blood, obtained from a patient whose treatment included radiotherapy and nephrectomy. All receptors come from a woman aged 45-65 years with renal cell carcinoma.

The gene calls are TRBV2 and TRBJ2-2; 8 bases match TRBD2. With 5 bases clipped from V and 3 bases from J, the junction kept 5 bases outside the gene matches. The CDR3 is 15 amino acids. Germline V lookup: CDR1 SNHLY, CDR2 FYNNEI. In DNA, the CDR3 is TGTGCCAGCAGTAAAAGGCGGGGGGACACCGGGGAGCTGTTTTTT. This encodes CASSKRRGDTGELFF.

This clone was seen only a few times. The chain links TRBV6-1 to TRBJ1-4; no reliable D call. The CDR3 sequence is 14 residues long. Per the germline V gene, CDR1 is MNHNS and CDR2 is SASEGT. The V end lost 10 bases, the J end lost 8 bases, and 20 bases lay between the germline ends. This chain's CDR3 is CATETPGYSEKLFF. As DNA, the CDR3 is TGTGCCACCGAAACCCCTGGATATTCCGAAAAACTGTTTTTT.

This clone was counted once. In DNA form, the CDR3 reads TGTGCCTCCTGGACGGGGGTTTGGGGCTACACCTTC. Protein product: CASWTGVWGYTF. This chain connects TRBV30 to TRBJ1-2, with D tentatively TRBD1 (5 bases). V was clipped by 7 bases and J by 8 bases, with 17 bases between them. Germline V gene sequence: CDR1 GTSNPN, CDR2 SVGIG (reference sequence). This CDR3 is built from 12 residues.

The chain uses TRBV10-2 and TRBJ2-5; D possibly corresponds to TRBD1 (7 bases). Germline values: CDR1 WSHSY, CDR2 SAAADI. With 6 bases removed from V and 1 base from J, the gap between germline ends came to 15 bases. This CDR3 contains 15 residues. The DNA for the CDR3 is TGCGCCAGCAGCTATGCGGGACAGTCCCAAGAGACCCAGTACTTC. Protein sequence: CASSYAGQSQETQYF.

The genes are TRBV19 and TRBJ1-4; D remains unclear. Trimming removed 8 bases at V and 8 bases at J, with 27 bases between. This CDR3 region has 17 residues. Germline V lookup: CDR1 LNHDA, CDR2 SQIVND (reference sequence). The CDR3 protein is CASSTEYRNGLIEKLFF. CDR3 nucleotides: TGTGCCAGTTCCACAGAGTATAGGAACGGGCTTATAGAAAAACTGTTTTTT.

A single count supports this clone. V and J are TRBV5-4 and TRBJ1-5; 9 bases match TRBD1. The CDR3 length is 15 residues. Germline V gene sequence: CDR1 SGHNT, CDR2 YYREEE (reference sequence). The trim removed 4 bases at V and 5 bases at J, leaving 7 bases unmatched. Here the CDR3 reads CASSPGQGGDQPQHF. The CDR3 DNA sequence: TGTGCCAGCAGCCCGGGACAGGGAGGAGATCAGCCCCAGCATTTT.

The CDR3 DNA sequence: TGTGCCAGCAGGGCAAACCGGGCGTATAATGAAAAACTGTTTTTT. Protein product: CASRANRAYNEKLFF. This rearrangement joins TRBV2 to TRBJ1-4; D is unclear. The CDR3 is made up of 15 amino acids. The ends were cut back, 6 bases at V and 4 bases at J, with 15 bases in the middle. CDR1 and CDR2 from the germline V gene are SNHLY and FYNNEI.

The chain couples TRBV18 to TRBJ1-1; D might be TRBD1 (5 bases). V was trimmed by 4 bases and J by 11 bases, leaving 20 bases between them. CDR3 length: 14 residues. Germline V lookup: CDR1 KGHSH, CDR2 LQKENI. The CDR3 nucleotides are TGTGCCAGCTCACTGAATGGGCAGGGACTGTTCGCTTTCTTT. Its translation: CASSLNGQGLFAFF.

This rearrangement joins TRBV14 to TRBJ1-2; D gene ambiguous. Trimming removed 4 bases at V and 4 bases at J, with 10 bases between. Germline V gives CDR1 SGHDN, CDR2 FVKESK. The CDR3 has 13 amino acids. CDR3 region: CASSPNSVYGYTF. The DNA for the CDR3 is TGTGCCAGCAGCCCCAACAGCGTCTATGGCTACACCTTC.

This clone was recorded once. The J gene is TRBJ2-3, the V gene TRBV28, with 10 bases matching TRBD2. CDR3 length: 16 residues. J lost 1 base, V lost 4 bases, and 5 bases had no gene match. Germline V gives CDR1 MDHEN, CDR2 SYDVKM. The CDR3 loop reads CASSSPSGGRTDTQYF. CDR3 coding DNA: TGTGCCAGCAGTTCCCCTAGCGGGGGACGCACAGATACGCAGTATTTT.

The rearrangement links TRBV5-1 to TRBJ1-2; no clear D gene. CDR3 size: 13 residues. V lost 2 bases, J lost 5 bases, and 10 bases lay in between. Germline loops: CDR1 SGHRS, CDR2 YFSETQ. The CDR3 bases are TGCGCCAGCAGCTTATACCAGGAGTATGGCTACACCTTC. It translates to CASSLYQEYGYTF. Full variable domain (outside the CDR3, taken from reference TRBV5-1 and TRBJ1-2): KAGVTQTPRYLIKTRGQQVTLSCSPISGHRSVSWYQQTPGQGLQFLFEYFSETQRNKGNFPGRFSGRQFSNSRSEMNVSTLELGDSALYLCASSLYQEYGYTFGSGTRLTVV.

This clone appeared once. The chain carries TRBV29-1 and TRBJ1-2; 9 bases match TRBD1. Germline CDR1 reads SQVTM; CDR2 reads ANQGSEA. With 7 bases clipped from V and 2 bases from J, the junction kept 8 bases outside the gene matches. The CDR3 has 14 residues. The CDR3 protein is CSAGTGRSNYGYTF. DNA for the CDR3: TGCAGCGCCGGGACAGGGCGTTCAAACTATGGCTACACCTTC.

This clone was found a few times. This rearrangement joins TRBV5-6 to TRBJ1-1; possibly TRBD1 for D (5 bases). The CDR3 runs to 15 residues. CDR1 and CDR2 from the germline V gene are SGHDT and YYEEEE. Trimming stripped 2 bases from V and 0 bases from J, with 11 bases between. The CDR3 DNA follows: TGTGCCAGCAGCTTCCGGACAACGATGAACACTGAAGCTTTCTTT. Protein: CASSFRTTMNTEAFF.

The V gene is TRBV19, the J gene TRBJ2-4, with no clear D. Deletions cut 5 bases from V and 1 base from J, with 9 bases between. The germline V gene encodes CDR1 LNHDA and CDR2 SQIVND (reference sequence). This CDR3 region has 14 residues. The CDR3 DNA reads TGTGCCAGTAGTGTGGATCCGGCCAAAAACATTCAGTACTTC. Amino acid sequence: CASSVDPAKNIQYF. The full variable domain, rest sourced from reference TRBV19 and TRBJ2-4, is DGGITQSPKYLFRKEGQNVTLSCEQNLNHDAMYWYRQDPGQGLRLIYYSQIVNDFQKGDIAEGYSVSREKKESFPLTVTSAQKNPTAFYLCASSVDPAKNIQYFGAGTRLSVL.

This rearrangement joins TRBV28 to TRBJ1-1; D might be TRBD1 (5 bases). This CDR3 spans 13 amino acids. Germline-derived CDR1 and CDR2 are MDHEN and SYDVKM. V dropped 3 bases and J dropped 3 bases, with 8 bases sitting between them. CDR3 bases: TGTGCCAGCAGTTTTATCAGGGACACTGAAGCTTTCTTT. Amino acid sequence: CASSFIRDTEAFF.

This sequence joins TRBV7-2 and TRBJ2-7; TRBD1 agrees at 7 bases. There are 14 residues in the CDR3. CDR1 SGHTA and CDR2 FQGNSA come from the germline V gene. V was pared by 4 bases and J by 4 bases, with 7 bases of the junction left unmatched. The CDR3 DNA reads as TGTGCCAGCAGCTCACAGGGGCTTGGGTACGAGCAGTACTTC. The encoded protein is CASSSQGLGYEQYF.

V is TRBV19 and J is TRBJ1-1; perhaps TRBD1 as D (5 bases). CDR1 LNHDA and CDR2 SQIVND come from the germline V gene (reference sequence). The CDR3 length is 15 residues. V shed 5 bases and J shed 5 bases, with 18 bases lying between them. This CDR3 reads CASSALGLPWTEAFF. DNA of the CDR3: TGTGCCAGTAGTGCCCTGGGACTGCCGTGGACTGAAGCTTTCTTT.

This sequence joins TRBV5-1 and TRBJ1-4; no definite D call. V was trimmed by 2 bases and J by 6 bases, leaving 17 bases between them. The germline V gene encodes CDR1 SGHRS and CDR2 YFSETQ. The CDR3 is 16 residues long. CDR3 sequence (DNA): TGCGCCAGCAGCTTTGATCGGTTCGGGGTCGATGAAAAACTGTTTTTT. Translation gives CASSFDRFGVDEKLFF.

The V gene is TRBV5-6, the J gene TRBJ1-3, with TRBD1 matching 8 bases. The ends lost 4 bases at V and 4 bases at J; junction bases unmatched: 4. CDR3 size: 14 residues. From germline, CDR1 is SGHDT and CDR2 YYEEEE. The CDR3 nucleotides read TGTGCCAGCAGCGACAGGGGTGCAGGAAACACCATATATTTT. This gives the protein CASSDRGAGNTIYF.

This rearrangement joins TRBV7-9 to TRBJ2-1, with TRBD1 matching 12 bases. The trim removed 1 base at V and 5 bases at J, leaving 6 bases unmatched. This CDR3 spans 17 amino acids. Germline CDR1 is SEHNR and CDR2 is FQNEAQ (reference sequence). CDR3 in amino acids: CASSLVTGTGGHNEQFF. The CDR3 DNA is TGTGCCAGCAGCTTAGTAACCGGGACAGGGGGCCACAATGAGCAGTTCTTC. The variable domain in full, with the rest retrieved from reference TRBV7-9 and TRBJ2-1, is DTGVSQNPRHKITKRGQNVTFRCDPISEHNRLYWYRQTLGQGPEFLTYFQNEAQLEKSRLLSDRFSAERPKGSFSTLEIQRTEQGDSAMYLCASSLVTGTGGHNEQFFGPGTRLTVL.

The chain recombines TRBV5-4 with TRBJ1-2; TRBD1 might be the D (5 bases). V was trimmed by 3 bases and J by 3 bases, leaving 12 bases between them. Germline V gene lookup returns CDR1 SGHNT and CDR2 YYREEE (reference sequence). CDR3 length: 14 residues. In DNA form, the CDR3 reads TGTGCCAGCAGCTCCCCGCGGGGACACTATGGCTACACCTTC. Protein sequence: CASSSPRGHYGYTF. The entire variable domain, with the rest obtained from reference TRBV5-4 and TRBJ1-2, is as follows: ETGVTQSPTHLIKTRGQQVTLRCSSQSGHNTVSWYQQALGQGPQFIFQYYREEENGRGNFPPRFSGLQFPNYSSELNVNALELDDSALYLCASSSPRGHYGYTFGSGTRLTVV.

The rearrangement links TRBV5-1 to TRBJ2-5, with 15 positions matching TRBD2. There are 16 residues in the CDR3. Unmatched junction bases numbered 7, after V lost 5 bases and J lost 5 bases. Per the germline V gene, CDR1 is SGHRS and CDR2 is YFSETQ. CDR3 DNA sequence: TGCGCCAGCAGTTGGGGACTAGCGGGGGGCCGGGAGACCCAGTACTTC. Protein: CASSWGLAGGRETQYF.

V is TRBV2 and J is TRBJ2-1; the match to TRBD2 covers 14 bases. CDR3 size: 15 residues. V dropped 7 bases and J dropped 9; count of bases not matched to a gene: 8. Germline values: CDR1 SNHLY, CDR2 FYNNEI. As DNA, the CDR3 is TGTGCCAGCATCAGACTAGCGGGGGGGCCGCTTGAGCAGTTCTTC. Translating gives CASIRLAGGPLEQFF.

This rearrangement joins TRBV6-4 to TRBJ1-6, with D perhaps matching TRBD1 (5 bases). Germline lookup yields CDR1 MRHNA and CDR2 SNTAGT. The CDR3 is 15 residues long. Trimming cost V 4 bases and J 5 bases, with 12 bases left between them. The CDR3 sequence is CASSVAGRDNSPLHF. DNA of the CDR3: TGTGCCAGCAGTGTAGCAGGGAGGGATAATTCACCCCTCCACTTT.

The gene calls are TRBV10-1 and TRBJ1-1; D may be TRBD1 (6 bases). CDR3 length: 15 amino acids. Germline V gene lookup returns CDR1 WNHNN and CDR2 SYGVQD (reference sequence). Trimming removed 0 bases at V and 0 bases at J, with 8 bases between. The CDR3 sequence: CASSESGAMNTEAFF. Written as DNA, the CDR3 is TGCGCCAGCAGTGAGTCGGGGGCCATGAACACTGAAGCTTTCTTT.

The chain couples TRBV29-1 to TRBJ1-2; 7 bases line up with TRBD1. The germline V gene encodes CDR1 SQVTM and CDR2 ANQGSEA. The CDR3 loop spans 14 amino acids. Trimming removed 5 bases from V and 0 bases from J; junction bases left unmatched: 6. This CDR3 is CSVTGQYTNYGYTF. The DNA of the CDR3 is TGCAGCGTTACGGGACAGTACACTAACTATGGCTACACCTTC.

This clone showed up just once. The chain carries TRBV6-5 and TRBJ1-2; TRBD1 might be the D (6 bases). There are 13 residues in the CDR3. V lost 5 bases and J lost 8, with 15 bases in between. Germline CDR1 reads MNHEY; CDR2 reads SVGAGI. The CDR3 is CASSLRGGLGYTF. CDR3 coding DNA: TGTGCCAGCAGTCTCAGGGGAGGTTTGGGCTACACCTTC.

This chain uses TRBV7-9 with TRBJ2-1, with 9 positions matching TRBD2. After removal of 3 bases from V and 5 bases from J, the junction contained 5 bases not matched to a gene. This CDR3 contains 15 residues. The germline gives CDR1 SEHNR, CDR2 FQNEAQ (reference sequence). The CDR3 DNA reads TGTGCCAGCAGCTTCGCTAGCGGGGTTAACAATGAGCAGTTCTTC. This translates into CASSFASGVNNEQFF.

This rearrangement joins TRBV4-2 to TRBJ2-2; 10 nucleotides match TRBD2. There are 16 residues in the CDR3. Trimming at V came to 6 bases and at J to 1 base, leaving 5 bases not matched to a gene. From germline, CDR1 is LGHNA and CDR2 YNFKEQ. CDR3 sequence (DNA): TGTGCCAGCAGTAAGGTAGCGGGGGGGAACACCGGGGAGCTGTTTTTT. Translation: CASSKVAGGNTGELFF.

The CDR3 is CASSLVMGRPQGKLFF. In nucleotides, the CDR3 is TGTGCCAGCAGCTTAGTAATGGGCAGACCGCAGGGAAAACTGTTTTTT. The rearrangement uses TRBV7-2 and TRBJ1-4, with TRBD1 as a possible D gene (5 bases). V lost 1 base, J lost 10 bases, and 19 bases lay in between. The germline V gene encodes CDR1 SGHTA and CDR2 FQGNSA. This CDR3 is built from 16 residues.

The V and J genes are TRBV10-3 and TRBJ2-7, with D perhaps matching TRBD1 (5 bases). CDR3 length: 15 amino acids. V dropped 2 bases and J dropped 3 bases, with 14 bases sitting between them. The germline V gene has CDR1 ENHRY and CDR2 SYGVKD. CDR3 in DNA: TGTGCCATCAGTGAGGGGGCCTTAGGGGTCTACGAGCAGTACTTC. This translates into CAISEGALGVYEQYF.

The V gene is TRBV6-5, the J gene TRBJ2-3; 9 positions agree with TRBD2. This CDR3 is 15 amino acids long. V gave up 6 bases and J gave up 2 bases; unmatched junction bases: 6. Germline CDR1 and CDR2: MNHEY and SVGAGI. DNA of the CDR3: TGTGCCAGCAGCCTCGGACTAGCGTACACAGATACGCAGTATTTT. Its translation is CASSLGLAYTDTQYF.